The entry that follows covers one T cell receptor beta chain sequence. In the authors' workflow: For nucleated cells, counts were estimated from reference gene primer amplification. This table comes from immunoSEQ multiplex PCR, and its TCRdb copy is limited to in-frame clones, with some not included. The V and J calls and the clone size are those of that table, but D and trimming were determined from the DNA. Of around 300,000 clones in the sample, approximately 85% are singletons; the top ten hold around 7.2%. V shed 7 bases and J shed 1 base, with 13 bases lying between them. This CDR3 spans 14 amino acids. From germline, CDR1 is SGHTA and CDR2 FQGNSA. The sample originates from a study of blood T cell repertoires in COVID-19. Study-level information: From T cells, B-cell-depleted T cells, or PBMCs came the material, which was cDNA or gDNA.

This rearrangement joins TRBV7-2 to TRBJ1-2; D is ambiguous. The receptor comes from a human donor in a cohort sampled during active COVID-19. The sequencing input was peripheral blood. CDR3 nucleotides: TGTGCCAGCAACTTGGACGGGATTAACTATGGCTACACCTTC. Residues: CASNLDGINYGYTF.